This T cell receptor beta chain comes out of a study of early T cells in non-severe SARS-CoV-2 infection. Background on the study: Bulk RNA from unsorted whole blood was sequenced; chains were unpaired.

The CDR3 totals 16 residues. Germline V gene sequence: CDR1 MDHEN, CDR2 SYDVKM. V was clipped by 2 bases and J by 2 bases, with 10 bases between them. Researchers tagged individual cDNA molecules with unique molecular identifiers. A single record per CDR3 protein comes from TCRdb applying MiXCR to the 5' RACE reads. This repertoire shows roughly 47,000 distinct CDR3 sequences, around 6% found once; its top ten account for about 3%. This clonotype has a count of ten or more. This material consisted of whole blood, taken at baseline. This chain joins TRBV28 and TRBJ2-6, with D unclear. The sequence derives from an adult who was a healthcare worker with PCR-confirmed SARS-CoV-2 infection or an uninfected control (not recorded which). The CDR3 sequence: CASSLVRQAGANVLTF. DNA for the CDR3: TGTGCCAGCAGTTTAGTACGGCAGGCTGGGGCCAACGTCCTGACTTTC.